This TCR beta chain was sequenced for a study of Ad26.COV2.S vaccination and SARS-CoV-2 variants. Study findings and constraints: Breadth and depth estimates from TCRs may understate total T cell responses.

As for treatment: 15 to 20 received Ad26.COV2.S at low or high dose, single or two shots; 5 received placebo; per-sample allocation not given. Following the first vaccine or placebo injection, samples were taken on day 63. Germline V gives CDR1 MNHEY, CDR2 SVGAGI. The CDR3 totals 14 residues. V was pared by 8 bases and J by 7 bases, with 11 bases of the junction left unmatched. Method: immunoSEQ multiplex PCR; TCRdb's copy keeps in-frame clones and lacks some. The table includes more than 300,000 clones, around four fifths detected once. Of note for this clone: Its antigen is currently unknown.

The sequencing used peripheral blood, collected in a trial of Ad26.COV2.S vaccine versus placebo. The gene calls are TRBV6-5 and TRBJ1-5; TRBD1 agrees at 7 bases. This TCR derives from a person aged 18-65 years who received the Ad26.COV2.S COVID-19 vaccine or a placebo. CDR3 protein: CASGKLDRAQPQHF. The CDR3 nucleotides are TGTGCCAGCGGCAAACTTGACAGGGCCCAGCCCCAGCATTTT.